One sample yielded the 24 T cell receptor beta chains listed below, sequenced in a study of T cells expressing NK-cell markers (dated by TCRdb to the early 2020s). Preparation of the library involved 5' RACE. The instrument was an Illumina HiSeq 2000. Following TCRdb reprocessing, every CDR3 protein sequence forms one entry, and DNA is not provided. The sample's table covers 350,000 to 500,000 distinct CDR3 sequences. 7.3% of the sample goes to the ten largest clones. Sequenced sample: blood T cells: a sorted CD56 or NKG2C T cell subset, CD4+ or CD8+ T cells, or bulk PBMC T cells (not recorded which). Every receptor here comes from a woman aged 18 to 75 in good health.

The chain employs TRBV12-3 or TRBV12-4 and TRBJ1-4; TCRdb lists TRBD1, though no DNA is available to test this call. This CDR3 region has 11 residues. CDR3 amino acids: CASSAGEKLFF.

The chain is built from TRBV5-1 and TRBJ2-3; TCRdb reports TRBD2, a call that lacks DNA to check it against. Looked up from germline, CDR1 is SGHRS and CDR2 is YFSETQ. The CDR3 is 15 residues long. Here the CDR3 reads CASSNRLATADTQYF. The full variable domain, rest sourced from reference TRBV5-1 and TRBJ2-3, is KAGVTQTPRYLIKTRGQQVTLSCSPISGHRSVSWYQQTPGQGLQFLFEYFSETQRNKGNFPGRFSGRQFSNSRSEMNVSTLELGDSALYLCASSNRLATADTQYFGPGTRLTVL.

The rearrangement links TRBV20-1 to TRBJ2-1; without DNA, the TCRdb call of TRBD1 cannot be checked. The CDR3 covers 15 residues. Germline V lookup: CDR1 DFQATT, CDR2 SNEGSKA (reference sequence). CDR3: CSARDMGAPYNEQFF.

CDR3 amino acids: CASSLVGQGDYTF. This chain joins TRBV11-2 and TRBJ1-2; the D call of TRBD1 rests on TCRdb alone, since no DNA is present to check it. The CDR3 length is 13 residues. CDR1 is SGHAT and CDR2 is FQNNGV in the germline V gene.

The CDR3 sequence: CASSLSVGLAGVETQYF. The V and J genes are TRBV12-3 or TRBV12-4 and TRBJ2-5; checking the TCRdb D call of TRBD2 is not possible without DNA. The CDR3 runs to 17 residues.

The chain couples TRBV30 to TRBJ2-3; with no DNA, the TCRdb D assignment of TRBD2 cannot be verified. The CDR3 is 16 residues long. Germline values: CDR1 GTSNPN, CDR2 SVGIG (reference sequence). CDR3 region: CAWIVGDSESTDTQYF. Together with reference TRBV30 and TRBJ2-3, the CDR3 gives the full variable domain: SQTIHQWPATLVQPVGSPLSLECTVEGTSNPNLYWYRQAAGRGLQLLFYSVGIGQISSEVPQNLSASRPQDRQFILSSKKLLLSDSGFYLCAWIVGDSESTDTQYFGPGTRLTVL.

V usage is TRBV7-9 and J usage is TRBJ1-2. CDR3 length equals 13 residues. Germline V gene lookup returns CDR1 SEHNR and CDR2 FQNEAQ (reference sequence). The CDR3 sequence is CASSSPRSYGYTF.

This chain joins TRBV5-1 and TRBJ2-3; lacking DNA, the TRBD2 call made by TCRdb goes unchecked. The CDR3 length is 19 residues. Per the germline V gene, CDR1 is SGHRS and CDR2 is YFSETQ. Here the CDR3 reads CASSLGVGRGTSNTDTQYF. The variable domain in full, completed from reference TRBV5-1 and TRBJ2-3, reads KAGVTQTPRYLIKTRGQQVTLSCSPISGHRSVSWYQQTPGQGLQFLFEYFSETQRNKGNFPGRFSGRQFSNSRSEMNVSTLELGDSALYLCASSLGVGRGTSNTDTQYFGPGTRLTVL.

V usage is TRBV29-1 and J usage is TRBJ1-1; TCRdb picks TRBD1, but there is no DNA to check that call. Germline CDR1 is SQVTM and CDR2 is ANQGSEA. CDR3 length: 16 amino acids. The CDR3 spells CSVEGGRGRPNTEAFF.

This chain links TRBV7-2 with TRBJ1-3; TCRdb's assignment of TRBD1 cannot be checked, as there is no DNA. Germline CDR1 reads SGHTA; CDR2 reads FQGNSA. The CDR3 has 16 amino acids. CDR3 region: CASSLSRTGWGNTIYF.

The V call is TRBV7-2, the J call TRBJ2-1; the D call of TRBD1 rests on TCRdb alone, since no DNA is present to check it. Looked up from germline, CDR1 is SGHTA and CDR2 is FQGNSA. This CDR3 is built from 15 residues. CDR3 sequence: CASSTRQGGYNEQFF.

The chain recombines TRBV20-1 with TRBJ2-1; TCRdb designates TRBD1, a call that cannot be tested without DNA. CDR1 is DFQATT, CDR2 SNEGSKA, per germline (reference sequence). The CDR3 has 14 amino acids. The CDR3 loop is CSPRGYHSYNEQFF.

The V call is TRBV5-6, the J call TRBJ1-2; TCRdb calls TRBD1, which cannot be checked without DNA. The CDR3 has 15 amino acids. In germline, CDR1 is SGHDT, CDR2 YYEEEE. The CDR3 spells CASSLGGAEIYGYTF.

The rearrangement links TRBV7-3 to TRBJ2-5; lacking DNA, the TRBD2 call made by TCRdb goes unchecked. The CDR3 has 15 residues. Per the germline V gene, CDR1 is SGHTA and CDR2 is FQGTGA. The chain's CDR3 is CASSLTRLAGETQYF.

This CDR3 reads CASSLAGAKNEQFF. This chain links TRBV12-3 or TRBV12-4 with TRBJ2-1. CDR3 length equals 14 residues.

The chain links TRBV20-1 to TRBJ2-3; with no DNA, the TCRdb D assignment of TRBD1 cannot be verified. Germline V CDR1 and CDR2: DFQATT, SNEGSKA (reference sequence). The CDR3 runs to 16 residues. The CDR3 protein is CSAVVPGTGTSGTQYF.

V usage is TRBV7-2 and J usage is TRBJ1-2; TCRdb proposes TRBD1, but this gene call is untestable without DNA. Germline V CDR1 and CDR2: SGHTA, FQGNSA. CDR3 length: 14 residues. This CDR3 is CASSPRQGNYGYTF.

The rearrangement uses TRBV3-1 and TRBJ2-3; as DNA is missing, the TRBD2 call by TCRdb cannot be tested. This CDR3 is built from 14 residues. Germline V gene lookup returns CDR1 LGHDT and CDR2 YNNKEL (reference sequence). This CDR3 is CASKAGGRGDTQYF.

This rearrangement joins TRBV28 to TRBJ2-7; the TCRdb call, TRBD1, lacks DNA for checking. CDR3 length equals 15 residues. Per the germline V gene, CDR1 is MDHEN and CDR2 is SYDVKM. CDR3 sequence: CASSFPLDTGSLQYF.

The gene calls are TRBV29-1 and TRBJ2-7; TCRdb returns TRBD1, unconfirmable since there is no DNA. This CDR3 spans 12 amino acids. Germline V gene sequence: CDR1 SQVTM, CDR2 ANQGSEA. CDR3 protein: CSVWDRSYEQYF.

J is TRBJ2-1 and V is TRBV7-3; TCRdb reports TRBD2, a call that lacks DNA to check it against. The CDR3 contains 18 residues. Germline values: CDR1 SGHTA, CDR2 FQGTGA. This chain's CDR3 is CASSLTPLAPSSYNEQFF.

The rearrangement links TRBV20-1 to TRBJ1-4. Germline CDR1 DFQATT, CDR2 SNEGSKA (reference sequence). The CDR3 loop spans 11 amino acids. CDR3 sequence: CSARLKEKLFF.

The chain employs TRBV27 and TRBJ2-3. CDR1 is MNHEY and CDR2 is SMNVEV in the germline V gene (reference sequence). The CDR3 covers 14 residues. The CDR3 loop reads CASSLTATSDTQYF.

This chain uses TRBV12-3 or TRBV12-4 with TRBJ2-1. The CDR3 sequence is 17 residues long. CDR3 amino acids: CASSFARLASSYNEQFF.